Listed below are T cell receptor beta chains from one sample, sequenced in a study of human T cells and chemical hapten exposure. A single record per CDR3 protein comes from TCRdb applying MiXCR to the RACE reads. Seen here are about 340,000 distinct CDR3 sequences, roughly 6.9% observed once, and the top ten hold 8.4%. Specimen: whole blood, collected in connection with sensitization to the hapten diphenylcyclopropenone (DPC). These receptors all come from a woman under 30 with alopecia areata. Some clones in this sample may be carry-over from other donors' samples. CDR3s include the opening cysteine and the closing phenylalanine or tryptophan. Each record gives: D gene, V gene, J gene, clone size, CDR3 protein, CDR3 DNA. D genes are given only for firm matches. Clone size is given for some rows only: seen once, a few or many times, or a class if the clone is expanded.

d_call: .
v_call: TRBV5-4
j_call: TRBJ1-1
clone_size: .
cdr3_aa: CASSTTRNTEAFF
cdr3_nt: TGTGCCAGCAGCACCACCAGGAACACTGAAGCTTTCTTT

d_call: TRBD2
v_call: TRBV2
j_call: TRBJ2-3
clone_size: few
cdr3_aa: CARAGLADLHDTQYF
cdr3_nt: TGTGCCAGAGCTGGACTAGCGGACCTCCACGATACGCAGTATTTT

d_call: .
v_call: TRBV6-4
j_call: TRBJ2-3
clone_size: .
cdr3_aa: CASSRDLSDTQYF
cdr3_nt: TGTGCCAGCAGTAGGGACCTTTCCGATACGCAGTATTTT

d_call: TRBD2
v_call: TRBV3-1
j_call: TRBJ2-1
clone_size: many
cdr3_aa: CASSQDGLAGEDEQFF
cdr3_nt: TGTGCCAGCAGCCAAGATGGACTAGCGGGTGAGGATGAGCAGTTCTTC

d_call: TRBD1
v_call: TRBV6-5
j_call: TRBJ1-1
clone_size: many
cdr3_aa: CASSYKWTGRNTEAFF
cdr3_nt: TGTGCCAGCAGTTACAAGTGGACAGGGAGGAACACTGAAGCTTTCTTT

d_call: TRBD1
v_call: TRBV6-5
j_call: TRBJ2-3
clone_size: .
cdr3_aa: CASSYSIGTGVNTQYF
cdr3_nt: TGTGCCAGCAGTTACTCGATTGGTACAGGGGTTAATACGCAGTATTTT

d_call: .
v_call: TRBV4-2
j_call: TRBJ2-1
clone_size: many
cdr3_aa: CASSPRGDTEQFF
cdr3_nt: TGTGCCAGCAGCCCCCGAGGAGACACTGAGCAGTTCTTC

d_call: .
v_call: TRBV6-5
j_call: TRBJ1-2
clone_size: many
cdr3_aa: CASSYGQNYGYTF
cdr3_nt: TGTGCCAGCAGCTACGGGCAGAACTATGGCTACACCTTC

d_call: .
v_call: TRBV10-3
j_call: TRBJ2-1
clone_size: many
cdr3_aa: CAISVRQQANEQFF
cdr3_nt: TGTGCCATCAGTGTACGACAACAGGCAAATGAGCAGTTCTTC

d_call: .
v_call: TRBV10-2
j_call: TRBJ2-3
clone_size: many
cdr3_aa: CASSDWGLTDTQYF
cdr3_nt: TGCGCCAGCAGTGACTGGGGCCTCACAGATACGCAGTATTTT

d_call: TRBD2
v_call: TRBV6-6
j_call: TRBJ2-3
clone_size: few
cdr3_aa: CASRAGGQDTQYF
cdr3_nt: TGTGCCAGCAGGGCGGGGGGGCAAGATACGCAGTATTTT

d_call: TRBD1
v_call: TRBV20-1
j_call: TRBJ1-1
clone_size: many
cdr3_aa: CSGMQGGLDTEAFF
cdr3_nt: TGCAGCGGGATGCAGGGGGGGCTGGACACTGAAGCTTTCTTT

d_call: .
v_call: TRBV11-2
j_call: TRBJ2-3
clone_size: .
cdr3_aa: CASSPAPGGQYF
cdr3_nt: TGTGCCAGCAGCCCGGCCCCAGGCGGGCAGTATTTT

d_call: .
v_call: TRBV2
j_call: TRBJ2-4
clone_size: .
cdr3_aa: CASSELGENIQYF
cdr3_nt: TGTGCCAGCAGTGAATTAGGGGAAAACATTCAGTACTTC

d_call: .
v_call: TRBV7-2
j_call: TRBJ2-3
clone_size: many
cdr3_aa: CASSSPGDGTDTQYF
cdr3_nt: TGTGCCAGCAGCTCCCCGGGGGATGGCACAGATACGCAGTATTTT

d_call: TRBD2
v_call: TRBV7-6
j_call: TRBJ2-2
clone_size: many
cdr3_aa: CASPRERGDRTGELFF
cdr3_nt: TGTGCCAGCCCTAGGGAGCGGGGGGATCGAACCGGGGAGCTGTTTTTT